The clone carrying this T cell receptor beta chain was recorded only once. Looked up from germline, CDR1 is SGHTA and CDR2 is FQGNSA. The CDR3 is 14 amino acids. V lost 1 base, J lost 4 bases, and 10 bases lay in between. The data were taken from a study of blood T cell repertoires in COVID-19. This table comes from immunoSEQ multiplex PCR, and its TCRdb copy is limited to in-frame clones, with some not included. The profile covers about 380,000 clones, with around 89% appearing a single time and roughly 1.2% taken by the ten largest. This clonotype was obtained from a woman between 18 and 29 years old who had recovered from COVID-19. The sample taken for sequencing was PBMCs or T cells enriched from blood (not recorded which). J is TRBJ1-2 and V is TRBV7-2; tentative D call: TRBD1 (5 bases). For the CDR3, the DNA is TGTGCCAGCAGCTTAGATCCAGGGCCCTATGGCTACACCTTC. Amino acids: CASSLDPGPYGYTF.